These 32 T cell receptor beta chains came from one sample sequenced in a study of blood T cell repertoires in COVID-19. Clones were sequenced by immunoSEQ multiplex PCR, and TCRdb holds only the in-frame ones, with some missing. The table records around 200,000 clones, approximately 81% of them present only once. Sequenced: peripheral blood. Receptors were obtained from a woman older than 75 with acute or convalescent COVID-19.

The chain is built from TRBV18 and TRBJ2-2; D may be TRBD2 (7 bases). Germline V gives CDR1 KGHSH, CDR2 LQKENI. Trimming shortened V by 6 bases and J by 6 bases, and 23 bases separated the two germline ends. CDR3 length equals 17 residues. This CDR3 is CASSPTARGGGSGELFF. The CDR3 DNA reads TGTGCCAGCTCGCCTACTGCCCGCGGGGGCGGGTCCGGGGAGCTGTTTTTT.

The CDR3 coding sequence is TGTGCCAGCAGCCAATCGAGGGGGACTGAAGCTTTCTTT. Its translation: CASSQSRGTEAFF. The rearrangement uses TRBV16 and TRBJ1-1; tentatively, D is TRBD1 (6 bases). The CDR3 length is 13 residues. The V gene's germline CDR1 is KGHSY and CDR2 FQNENV. V dropped 0 bases and J dropped 5 bases, with 7 bases sitting between them.

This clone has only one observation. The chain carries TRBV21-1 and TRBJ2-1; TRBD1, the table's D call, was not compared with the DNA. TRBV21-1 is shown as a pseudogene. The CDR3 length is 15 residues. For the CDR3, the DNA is TGTGCCAGCAGCGCCCGGGACAGGGGGCCCAATGAGCAGTTCTTC. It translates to CASSARDRGPNEQFF.

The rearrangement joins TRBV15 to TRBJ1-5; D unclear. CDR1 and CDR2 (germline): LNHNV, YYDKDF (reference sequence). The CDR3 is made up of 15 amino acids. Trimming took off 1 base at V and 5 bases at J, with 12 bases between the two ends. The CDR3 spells CATSRGAGVDQPQHF. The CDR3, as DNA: TGTGCCACCAGCAGAGGTGCCGGGGTAGATCAGCCCCAGCATTTT.

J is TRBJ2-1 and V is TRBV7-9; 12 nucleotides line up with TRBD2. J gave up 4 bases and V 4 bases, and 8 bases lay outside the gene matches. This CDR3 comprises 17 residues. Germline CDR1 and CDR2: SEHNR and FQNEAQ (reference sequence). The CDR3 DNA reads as TGTGCCAGCAGCTCGTTTCTAGCGGGAGGGGGTTACAATGAGCAGTTCTTC. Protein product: CASSSFLAGGGYNEQFF.

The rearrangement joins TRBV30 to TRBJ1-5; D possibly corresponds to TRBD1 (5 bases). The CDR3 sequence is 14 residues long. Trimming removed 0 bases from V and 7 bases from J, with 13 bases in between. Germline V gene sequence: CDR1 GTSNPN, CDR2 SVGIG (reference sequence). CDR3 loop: CAWSVNRGEQPQHF. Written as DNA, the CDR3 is TGTGCCTGGAGTGTTAATAGGGGTGAACAGCCCCAGCATTTT.

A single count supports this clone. The CDR3 spells CATSAIDRVNEQYF. The DNA for the CDR3 is TGTGCCACCAGTGCCATCGACAGGGTCAACGAGCAGTACTTC. V and J are TRBV24-1 and TRBJ2-7; 7 nucleotides match TRBD1. Trimming took 5 bases from V and 5 from J; bases not matched to a gene: 8. This CDR3 spans 14 amino acids. Per germline, CDR1 KGHDR and CDR2 SFDVKD.

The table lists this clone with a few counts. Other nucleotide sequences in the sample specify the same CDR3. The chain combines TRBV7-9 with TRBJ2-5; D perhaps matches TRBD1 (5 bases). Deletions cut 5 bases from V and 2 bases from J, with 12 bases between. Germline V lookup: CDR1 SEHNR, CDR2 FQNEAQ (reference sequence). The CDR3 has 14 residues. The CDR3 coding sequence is TGTGCCAGCAGCCTTAGCAGGGCTCAAGAGACCCAGTACTTC. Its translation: CASSLSRAQETQYF.

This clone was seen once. This CDR3 reads CASRPLQGSGNQPQHF. DNA of the CDR3: TGTGCCAGCAGACCTCTCCAGGGGTCCGGCAATCAGCCCCAGCATTTT. V usage is TRBV28 and J usage is TRBJ1-5; D perhaps matches TRBD1 (6 bases). The CDR3 is 16 amino acids. V lost 6 bases and J 2 bases, leaving 17 bases between the germline ends. Germline CDR1 is MDHEN and CDR2 is SYDVKM. The entire variable domain, with the rest obtained from reference TRBV28 and TRBJ1-5, is as follows: DVKVTQSSRYLVKRTGEKVFLECVQDMDHENMFWYRQDPGLGLRLIYFSYDVKMKEKGDIPEGYSVSREKKERFSLILESASTNQTSMYLCASRPLQGSGNQPQHFGDGTRLSIL.

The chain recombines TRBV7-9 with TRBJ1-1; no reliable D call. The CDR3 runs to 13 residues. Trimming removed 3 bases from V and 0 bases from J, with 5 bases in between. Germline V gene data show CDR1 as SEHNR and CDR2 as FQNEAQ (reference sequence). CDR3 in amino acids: CASSFQLNTEAFF. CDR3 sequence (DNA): TGTGCCAGCAGCTTTCAGTTGAACACTGAAGCTTTCTTT.

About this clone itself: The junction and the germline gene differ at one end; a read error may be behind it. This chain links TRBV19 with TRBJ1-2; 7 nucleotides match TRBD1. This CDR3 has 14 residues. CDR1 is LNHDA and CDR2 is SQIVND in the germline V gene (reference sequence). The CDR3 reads CASTIGQDFYGYTF. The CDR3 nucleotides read TGTGCCAGTACTATAGGACAGGATTTCTATGGCTACACCTTC.

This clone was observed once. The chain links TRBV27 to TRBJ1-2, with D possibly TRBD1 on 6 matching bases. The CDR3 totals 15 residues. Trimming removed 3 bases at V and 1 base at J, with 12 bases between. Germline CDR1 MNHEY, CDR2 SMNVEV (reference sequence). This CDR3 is CASSFADSINYGYTF. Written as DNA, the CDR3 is TGTGCCAGCAGTTTCGCGGACAGCATTAACTATGGCTACACCTTC.

The CDR3 spells CASSFEGRGNTEAFF. Here the CDR3 DNA reads TGTGCCAGCAGCTTTGAAGGACGGGGGAACACTGAAGCTTTCTTT. The chain joins TRBV11-3 to TRBJ1-1; D is unclear. CDR3 length: 15 amino acids. Between the trimmed V and J ends, which lost 3 bases and 1 base, there was a span of 12 bases. Germline V gene lookup returns CDR1 SGHNT and CDR2 YENEEA.

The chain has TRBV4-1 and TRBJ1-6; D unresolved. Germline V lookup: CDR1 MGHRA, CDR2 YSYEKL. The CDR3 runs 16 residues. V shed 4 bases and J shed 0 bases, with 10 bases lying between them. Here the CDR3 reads CASSLQGSSYNSPLHF. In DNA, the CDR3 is TGCGCCAGCAGCCTACAAGGGAGCTCCTATAATTCACCCCTCCACTTT.

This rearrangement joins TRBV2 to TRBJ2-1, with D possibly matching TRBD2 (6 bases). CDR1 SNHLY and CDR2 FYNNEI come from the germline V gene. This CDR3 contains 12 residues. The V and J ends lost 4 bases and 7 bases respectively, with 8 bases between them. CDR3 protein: CASSADYNEQFF. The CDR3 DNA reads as TGTGCCAGCAGTGCGGACTATAATGAGCAGTTCTTC. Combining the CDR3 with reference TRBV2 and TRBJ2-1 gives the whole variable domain EPEVTQTPSHQVTQMGQEVILRCVPISNHLYFYWYRQILGQKVEFLVSFYNNEISEKSEIFDDQFSVERPDGSNFTLKIRSTKLEDSAMYFCASSADYNEQFFGPGTRLTVL.

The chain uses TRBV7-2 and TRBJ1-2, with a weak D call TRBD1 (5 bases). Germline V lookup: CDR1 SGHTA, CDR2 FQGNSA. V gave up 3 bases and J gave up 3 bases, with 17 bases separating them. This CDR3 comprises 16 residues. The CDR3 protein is CASSFMTVPTDYGYTF. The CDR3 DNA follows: TGTGCCAGCAGCTTTATGACAGTACCGACTGACTATGGCTACACCTTC.

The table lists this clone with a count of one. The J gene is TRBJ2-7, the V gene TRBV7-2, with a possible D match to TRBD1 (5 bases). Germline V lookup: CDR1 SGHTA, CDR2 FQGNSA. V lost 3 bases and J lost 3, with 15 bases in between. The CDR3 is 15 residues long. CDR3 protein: CASSLGPGVYYEQYF. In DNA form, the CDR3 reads TGTGCCAGCAGCTTGGGGCCCGGAGTTTACTACGAGCAGTACTTC.

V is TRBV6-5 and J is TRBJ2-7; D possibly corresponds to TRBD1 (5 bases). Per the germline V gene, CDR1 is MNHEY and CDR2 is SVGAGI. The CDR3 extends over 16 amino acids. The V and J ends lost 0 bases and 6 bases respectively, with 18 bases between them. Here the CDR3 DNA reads TGTGCCAGCAGTTACTCAGCAGGGCGCTTTTCTACCGAGCAGTACTTC. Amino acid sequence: CASSYSAGRFSTEQYF.

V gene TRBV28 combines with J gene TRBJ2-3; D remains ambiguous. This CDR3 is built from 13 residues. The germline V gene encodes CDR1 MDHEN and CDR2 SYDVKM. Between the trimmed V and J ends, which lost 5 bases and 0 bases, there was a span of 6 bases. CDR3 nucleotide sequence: TGTGCCAGCAGTGTTACTAGCACAGATACGCAGTATTTT. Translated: CASSVTSTDTQYF. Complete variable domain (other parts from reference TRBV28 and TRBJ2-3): DVKVTQSSRYLVKRTGEKVFLECVQDMDHENMFWYRQDPGLGLRLIYFSYDVKMKEKGDIPEGYSVSREKKERFSLILESASTNQTSMYLCASSVTSTDTQYFGPGTRLTVL.

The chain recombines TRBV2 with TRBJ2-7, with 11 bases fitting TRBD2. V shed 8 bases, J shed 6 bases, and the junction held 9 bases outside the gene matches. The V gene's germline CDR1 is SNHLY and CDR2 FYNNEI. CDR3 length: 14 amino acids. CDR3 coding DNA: TGTGCCAGCTGCCAGACTAGCGGGATGTGCGAGCAGTACTTC. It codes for CASCQTSGMCEQYF.

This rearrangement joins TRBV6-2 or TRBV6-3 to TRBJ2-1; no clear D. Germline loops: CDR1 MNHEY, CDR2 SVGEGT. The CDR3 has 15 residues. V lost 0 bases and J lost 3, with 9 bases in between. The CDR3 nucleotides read TGTGCCAGCAGTTACTCCCACCCGAGCTACAATGAGCAGTTCTTC. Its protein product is CASSYSHPSYNEQFF.

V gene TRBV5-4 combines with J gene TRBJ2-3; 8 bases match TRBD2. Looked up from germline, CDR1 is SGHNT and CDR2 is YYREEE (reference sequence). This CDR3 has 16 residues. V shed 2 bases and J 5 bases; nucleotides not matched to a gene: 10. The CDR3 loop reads CASSFLREGRGDTQYF. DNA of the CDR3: TGTGCCAGCAGCTTTTTACGGGAGGGCCGAGGAGATACGCAGTATTTT.

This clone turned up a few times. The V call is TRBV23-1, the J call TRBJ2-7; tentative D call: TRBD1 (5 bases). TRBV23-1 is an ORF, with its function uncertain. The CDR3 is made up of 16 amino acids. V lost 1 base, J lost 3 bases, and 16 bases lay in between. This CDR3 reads CASSQLAYGAHYEQYF. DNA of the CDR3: TGCGCCAGCAGTCAATTGGCGTATGGGGCCCACTACGAGCAGTACTTC.

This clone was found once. CDR3 nucleotides: TGTGCCAGCAGTGAAGCCGAGCGGGAGGCCCCCTACGAGCAGTACTTC. It translates to CASSEAEREAPYEQYF. This chain connects TRBV6-1 to TRBJ2-7; TRBD2 aligns across 9 bases. The CDR3 runs to 16 residues. V lost 0 bases and J lost 2; bases outside the gene matches: 5. Germline V CDR1 and CDR2: MNHNS, SASEGT.

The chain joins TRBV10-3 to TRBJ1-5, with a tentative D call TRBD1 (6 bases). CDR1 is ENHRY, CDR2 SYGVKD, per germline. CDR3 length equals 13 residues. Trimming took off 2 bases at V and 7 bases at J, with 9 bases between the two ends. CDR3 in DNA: TGTGCCATCAGTGAGAGGGGGGGCCAGCCCCAGCATTTT. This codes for CAISERGGQPQHF.

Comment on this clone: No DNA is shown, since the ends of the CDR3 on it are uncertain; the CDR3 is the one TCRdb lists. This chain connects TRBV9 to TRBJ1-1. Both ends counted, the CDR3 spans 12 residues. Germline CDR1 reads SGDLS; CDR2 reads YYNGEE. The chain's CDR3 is CASSVAGGARAF.

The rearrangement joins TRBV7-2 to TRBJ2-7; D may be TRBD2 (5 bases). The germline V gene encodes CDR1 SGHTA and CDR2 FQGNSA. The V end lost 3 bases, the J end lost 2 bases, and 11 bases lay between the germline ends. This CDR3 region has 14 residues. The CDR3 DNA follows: TGTGCCAGCAGCTTGTCTAGCATCGCCTACGAGCAGTACTTC. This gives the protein CASSLSSIAYEQYF.

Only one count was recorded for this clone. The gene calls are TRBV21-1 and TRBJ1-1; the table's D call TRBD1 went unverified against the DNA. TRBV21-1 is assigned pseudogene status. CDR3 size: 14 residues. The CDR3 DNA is TGTGCCAGCAGCAAAGCGGGCAGTCGAACTGAAGCTTTCTTT. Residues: CASSKAGSRTEAFF.

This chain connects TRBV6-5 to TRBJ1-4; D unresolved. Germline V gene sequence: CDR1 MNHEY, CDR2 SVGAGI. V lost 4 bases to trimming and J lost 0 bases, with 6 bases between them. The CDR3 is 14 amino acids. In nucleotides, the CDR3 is TGTGCCAGCAGTTTTTTTACAACTAATGAAAAACTGTTTTTT. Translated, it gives CASSFFTTNEKLFF.

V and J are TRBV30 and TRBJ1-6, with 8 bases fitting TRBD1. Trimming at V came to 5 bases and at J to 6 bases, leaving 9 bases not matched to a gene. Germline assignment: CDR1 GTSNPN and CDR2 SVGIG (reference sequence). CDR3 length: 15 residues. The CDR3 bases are TGTGCCTGGGCCCAGGACAGGGTTGGTAATTCACCCCTCCACTTT. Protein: CAWAQDRVGNSPLHF. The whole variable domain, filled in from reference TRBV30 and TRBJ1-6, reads SQTIHQWPATLVQPVGSPLSLECTVEGTSNPNLYWYRQAAGRGLQLLFYSVGIGQISSEVPQNLSASRPQDRQFILSSKKLLLSDSGFYLCAWAQDRVGNSPLHFGNGTRLTVT.

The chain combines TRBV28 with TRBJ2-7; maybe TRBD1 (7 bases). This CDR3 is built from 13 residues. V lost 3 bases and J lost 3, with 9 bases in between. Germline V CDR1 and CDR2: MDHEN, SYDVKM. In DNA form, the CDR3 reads TGTGCCAGCAGTTTCCAGGGGGGCTACGAGCAGTACTTC. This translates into CASSFQGGYEQYF. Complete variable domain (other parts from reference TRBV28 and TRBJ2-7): DVKVTQSSRYLVKRTGEKVFLECVQDMDHENMFWYRQDPGLGLRLIYFSYDVKMKEKGDIPEGYSVSREKKERFSLILESASTNQTSMYLCASSFQGGYEQYFGPGTRLTVT.

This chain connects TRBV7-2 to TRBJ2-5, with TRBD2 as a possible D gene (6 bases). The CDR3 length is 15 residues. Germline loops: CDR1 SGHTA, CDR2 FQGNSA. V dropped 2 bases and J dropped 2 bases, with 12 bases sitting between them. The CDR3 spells CASSLLEGAQETQYF. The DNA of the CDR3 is TGTGCCAGCAGCTTATTGGAGGGAGCTCAAGAGACCCAGTACTTC.